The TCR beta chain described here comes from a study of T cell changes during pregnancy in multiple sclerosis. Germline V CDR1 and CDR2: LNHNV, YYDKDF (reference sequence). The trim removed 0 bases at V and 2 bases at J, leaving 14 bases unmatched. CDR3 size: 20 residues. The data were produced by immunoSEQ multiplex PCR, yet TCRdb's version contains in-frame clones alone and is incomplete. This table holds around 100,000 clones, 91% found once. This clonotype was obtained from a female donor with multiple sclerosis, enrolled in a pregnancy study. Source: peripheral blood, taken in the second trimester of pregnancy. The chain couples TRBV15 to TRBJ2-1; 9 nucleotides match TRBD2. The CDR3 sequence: CATSRDNSGVREGPYNEQFF. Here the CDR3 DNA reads TGTGCCACCAGCAGAGATAACTCTGGAGTGCGGGAGGGCCCCTACAATGAGCAGTTCTTC.